The 10 T cell receptor beta chains reported below all come from one sample, sequenced in a study of blood T cell repertoires in COVID-19. Data came from immunoSEQ multiplex PCR; TCRdb stores just in-frame clones and leaves some out. The sample gives over 250,000 clones, around 91% of which show up once; under 3% is in the top ten. Material: PBMCs or T cells enriched from blood (not recorded which). The receptors stem from a woman younger than 35 who had recovered from COVID-19.

In its sample, this clone was seen a few times. The chain joins TRBV12-5 to TRBJ2-1; D uncertain. Germline CDR1 and CDR2: LGHNT and FRNRAP. V gave up 5 bases and J gave up 9 bases, with 14 bases separating them. The CDR3 has 13 residues. The CDR3 is CASGRPLGGEQFF. CDR3 DNA sequence: TGTGCTAGTGGTCGTCCCCTAGGTGGTGAGCAGTTCTTC.

This chain connects TRBV27 to TRBJ1-5, with 7 bases lining up with TRBD1. This CDR3 has 14 amino acids. Per germline, CDR1 MNHEY and CDR2 SMNVEV (reference sequence). With V trimmed by 3 bases and J by 6 bases, 5 bases remained unmatched. CDR3 coding DNA: TGTGCCAGCAGTTTTAGGGGGCTCAGTCAGCCCCAGCATTTT. This translates into CASSFRGLSQPQHF.

CDR3 in amino acids: CASSRLAGANTDTQYF. In nucleotides, the CDR3 is TGTGCCAGTAGTCGCCTAGCGGGGGCCAACACAGATACGCAGTATTTT. The chain joins TRBV19 to TRBJ2-3, with TRBD2 matching over 10 bases. J was trimmed by 2 bases and V by 5 bases; bases with no gene match: 7. CDR1 and CDR2 from the germline V gene are LNHDA and SQIVND (reference sequence). This CDR3 is built from 16 residues.

The J gene is TRBJ2-5, the V gene TRBV9; maybe TRBD2 (6 bases). The germline gives CDR1 SGDLS, CDR2 YYNGEE. The CDR3 extends over 12 amino acids. Trimming cost V 4 bases and J 5 bases, with 9 bases left between them. CDR3 amino acids: CASSRAGETQYF. As DNA, the CDR3 is TGTGCCAGCAGCCGAGCGGGCGAGACCCAGTACTTC.

The chain uses TRBV5-1 and TRBJ1-1; 8 bases fit TRBD1. CDR3 size: 15 residues. The junction had 9 bases not matched to a gene; V was cut back by 3 bases and J by 5 bases. The V gene's germline CDR1 is SGHRS and CDR2 YFSETQ. CDR3 nucleotide sequence: TGCGCCAGCAGCTGGGACAGGCCCCTCGGGACTGAAGCTTTCTTT. It specifies CASSWDRPLGTEAFF. Based on the CDR3 plus reference TRBV5-1 and TRBJ1-1, the full variable domain is KAGVTQTPRYLIKTRGQQVTLSCSPISGHRSVSWYQQTPGQGLQFLFEYFSETQRNKGNFPGRFSGRQFSNSRSEMNVSTLELGDSALYLCASSWDRPLGTEAFFGQGTRLTVV.

The V gene is TRBV5-4, the J gene TRBJ1-2; TRBD1 matches at 9 bases. V trimming: 5 bases; J trimming: 5 bases; junction bases outside the gene matches: 16. This CDR3 has 17 residues. Germline CDR1 is SGHNT and CDR2 is YYREEE (reference sequence). CDR3 amino acids: CASRFSSTGGRAYGYTF. CDR3 nucleotide sequence: TGTGCCAGCAGATTCTCCTCGACAGGGGGAAGGGCTTATGGCTACACCTTC. Based on the CDR3 plus reference TRBV5-4 and TRBJ1-2, the full variable domain is ETGVTQSPTHLIKTRGQQVTLRCSSQSGHNTVSWYQQALGQGPQFIFQYYREEENGRGNFPPRFSGLQFPNYSSELNVNALELDDSALYLCASRFSSTGGRAYGYTFGSGTRLTVV.

The chain is built from TRBV7-9 and TRBJ2-5, with TRBD1 as a possible D gene (5 bases). CDR3 length: 15 residues. The germline gives CDR1 SEHNR, CDR2 FQNEAQ (reference sequence). The V end lost 2 bases, the J end lost 6 bases, and 16 bases lay between the germline ends. The CDR3 sequence is CASSLYPGHSKTQYF. CDR3 nucleotide sequence: TGTGCCAGCAGCTTATATCCAGGACATTCGAAGACCCAGTACTTC.

This chain links TRBV5-8 with TRBJ2-7; 7 bases align to TRBD1. V lost 3 bases to trimming and J lost 0 bases; unmatched junction nucleotides: 9. Germline V gene lookup returns CDR1 SGHTS and CDR2 YDEGEE. This CDR3 has 16 amino acids. CDR3 region: CASSYTGTVASYEQYF. The DNA of the CDR3 is TGTGCCAGCAGCTATACCGGGACAGTGGCCTCCTACGAGCAGTACTTC.

The V gene is TRBV11-2, the J gene TRBJ1-2; 9 nucleotides align to TRBD1. Germline-derived CDR1 and CDR2 are SGHAT and FQNNGV. The CDR3 has 17 amino acids. V trimming: 3 bases; J trimming: 1 base; junction bases outside the gene matches: 9. CDR3: CASSLRSQGAGNYGYTF. The CDR3 region has the DNA TGTGCCAGCAGCTTGCGATCACAGGGGGCCGGTAACTATGGCTACACCTTC.

The chain recombines TRBV5-1 with TRBJ1-6, with 8 bases lining up with TRBD1. Germline lookup yields CDR1 SGHRS and CDR2 YFSETQ. Unmatched junction bases numbered 5, after V lost 0 bases and J lost 3 bases. The CDR3 is 17 amino acids. The CDR3 sequence: CASSLADRGLYNSPLHF. The CDR3, as DNA: TGCGCCAGCAGCTTGGCTGACAGGGGCCTCTATAATTCACCCCTCCACTTT.